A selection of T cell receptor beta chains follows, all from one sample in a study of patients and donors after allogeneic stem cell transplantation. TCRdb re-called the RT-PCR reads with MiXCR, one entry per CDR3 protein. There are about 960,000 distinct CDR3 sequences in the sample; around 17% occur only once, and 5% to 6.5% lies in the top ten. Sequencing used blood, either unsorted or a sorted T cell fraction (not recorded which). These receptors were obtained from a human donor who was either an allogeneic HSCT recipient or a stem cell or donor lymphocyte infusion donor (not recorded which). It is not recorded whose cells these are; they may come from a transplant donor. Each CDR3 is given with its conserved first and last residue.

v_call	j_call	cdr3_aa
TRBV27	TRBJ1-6	CASSLFPTESSYNSPLHF
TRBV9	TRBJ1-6	CASSSTTGIGSPLHF
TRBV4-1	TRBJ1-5	CASSQIGQGRNQPQHF
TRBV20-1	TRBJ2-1	CSARTSGYNEQFF
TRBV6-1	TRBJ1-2	CATRPMGEGYYGYTF
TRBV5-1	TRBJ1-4	CASSSGQGYVEKLFF
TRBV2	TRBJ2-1	CASKVRTNNEQFF
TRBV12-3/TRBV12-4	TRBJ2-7	CASRSGQGAYEQYF
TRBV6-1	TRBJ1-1	CASWALGRQNTEAFF
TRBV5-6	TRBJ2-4	CASSLRILGTKNIQYF
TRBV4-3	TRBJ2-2	CASSHWTSGGNTGELFF
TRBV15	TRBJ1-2	CATSRGGRTGGYYGYTF
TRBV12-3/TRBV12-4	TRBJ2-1	CASSSRLRYNEQFF
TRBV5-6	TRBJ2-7	CASSVPGPYEQYF
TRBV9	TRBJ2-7	CASSVGVREATYEQYF
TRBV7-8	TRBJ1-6	CASNPLGRGELSPLHF
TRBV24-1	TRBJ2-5	CATSDYGGLTVETQYF
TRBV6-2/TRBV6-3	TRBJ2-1	CASSYRVAGTENEQFF
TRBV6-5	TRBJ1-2	CASSRGGDGYTF
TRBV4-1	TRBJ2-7	CASSQGTGLAGLYEQYF
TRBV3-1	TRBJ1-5	CASSQVDIRQGGQPQHF
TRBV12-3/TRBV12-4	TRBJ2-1	CASSSKLGDYNEQFF
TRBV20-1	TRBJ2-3	CSALGLAGGPVPTDTQYF
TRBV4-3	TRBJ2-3	CASSRVPPGTDTQYF
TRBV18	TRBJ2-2	CASSPPGLNTGELFF
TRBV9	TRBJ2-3	CASSVIWHDTQYF
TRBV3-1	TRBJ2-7	CASSQGWSEQYF
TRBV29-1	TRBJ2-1	CSVGTGHNEQFF
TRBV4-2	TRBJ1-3	CASSQDITSPGNTIYF
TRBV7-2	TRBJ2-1	CASSLALETIEQFF
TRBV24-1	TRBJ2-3	CATSDRRVLGTDTQYF
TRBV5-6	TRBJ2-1	CASSWAVGLGPFF
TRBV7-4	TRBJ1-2	CASFLTAGYTF
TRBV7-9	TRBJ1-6	CASSLAQGFNSPLHF
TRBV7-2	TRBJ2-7	CASSLARVEQYF
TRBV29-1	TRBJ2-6	CSVAGFGANVLTF
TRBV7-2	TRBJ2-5	CASSLGVYQETQYF
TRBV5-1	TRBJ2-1	CASSSLGPNQVYNEQFF
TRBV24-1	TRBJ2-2	CATSDPQGRELFF
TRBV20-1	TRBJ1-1	CSARDPDRGYTEAFF
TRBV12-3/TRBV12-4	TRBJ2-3	CASSLGGRRVRTDTQYF
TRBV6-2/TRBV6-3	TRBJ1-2	CASSLQGIRYGYTF
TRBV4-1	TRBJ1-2	CASSQEGQGSYGYTF
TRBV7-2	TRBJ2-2	CASSFPLAGTGELFF
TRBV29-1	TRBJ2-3	CSVHPLGGASTDTQYF